A selection of T cell receptor beta chains follows, all from one sample in a study of cytomegalovirus exposure and HLA in healthy donors. Produced via immunoSEQ multiplex PCR; TCRdb's table is partial and in-frame only. The sample records under 100,000 clones, around 81% being singletons. Input material: PBMCs. The source is a man aged 18 to 29 in good health and CMV-seropositive. Each CDR3 is given with its conserved first and last residue. The order of the fields is J gene, clone size, V gene, D gene, CDR3 protein, CDR3 DNA. The D gene is left open where the match is weak. Clone size is stated in some rows and not others, as once, few, many or a class when expanded.

TRBJ1-1	-	TRBV4-2	-	CASSPLRGTEAFF	TGTGCCAGCAGCCCCTTGAGGGGGACTGAAGCTTTCTTT
TRBJ2-2	once	TRBV9	-	CASSVVSNTGELFF	TGTGCCAGCAGCGTAGTTAGTAACACCGGGGAGCTGTTTTTT
TRBJ2-7	few	TRBV25-1	-	CASTQSHEQYF	TGTGCCAGCACCCAATCCCACGAGCAGTACTTC
TRBJ2-3	once	TRBV7-6	-	CASSLLVSSTDTQYF	TGTGCCAGCAGCTTACTTGTCTCTAGCACAGATACGCAGTATTTT
TRBJ2-1	-	TRBV2	TRBD2	CAGRLATYNEQFF	TGTGCCGGGCGACTAGCGACGTACAATGAGCAGTTCTTC
TRBJ1-1	few	TRBV4-1	TRBD1	CASSQHIGTGMTEAFF	TGCGCCAGCAGCCAACACATCGGGACAGGGATGACTGAAGCTTTCTTT
TRBJ2-1	-	TRBV29-1	-	CSVEYNHREQFF	TGCAGCGTTGAATACAATCACCGTGAGCAGTTCTTC
TRBJ1-3	-	TRBV11-2	-	CASTPGGSGNTIYF	TGTGCCAGCACCCCGGGGGGTTCAGGAAACACCATATATTTT
TRBJ1-1	-	TRBV4-1	-	CASSLTRNTEAFF	TGCGCCAGCAGCCTTACAAGGAACACTGAAGCTTTCTTT
TRBJ2-5	-	TRBV5-6	TRBD1	CASSPTGWSETQYF	TGTGCCAGCAGCCCGACAGGGTGGTCGGAGACCCAGTACTTC
TRBJ1-5	-	TRBV5-1	TRBD1	CASSLQGDQPQHF	TGCGCCAGCAGCTTGCAGGGGGACCAGCCCCAGCATTTT
TRBJ1-1	-	TRBV20-1	-	CSAKRAEAFF	TGCAGTGCCAAGCGCGCTGAAGCTTTCTTT
TRBJ2-2	-	TRBV7-2	TRBD1	CASSPQTGVPGELFF	TGTGCCAGCAGCCCACAGACAGGGGTGCCCGGGGAGCTGTTTTTT
TRBJ2-7	-	TRBV5-1	-	CASKEQGFDEQYF	TGCGCCAGCAAGGAGCAGGGCTTCGACGAGCAGTACTTC
TRBJ1-2	-	TRBV27	-	CASSSRGGDGYTF	TGTGCCAGCAGTTCCCGGGGAGGGGATGGCTACACCTTC
TRBJ1-4	-	TRBV2	-	CASMGREKLFF	TGTGCCAGCATGGGGCGGGAAAAACTGTTTTTT
TRBJ1-2	-	TRBV7-9	-	CASSFGTGTPNGYTF	TGTGCCAGCAGCTTCGGAACGGGGACTCCCAATGGCTACACCTTC
TRBJ2-1	-	TRBV7-2	TRBD2	CASSGSGSPRNEQFF	TGTGCCAGCAGCGGCAGCGGGAGTCCTCGCAATGAGCAGTTCTTC
TRBJ1-1	-	TRBV7-9	-	CASRGGAAGAFF	TGTGCCAGCAGAGGAGGGGCGGCTGGCGCTTTCTTT
TRBJ1-2	once	TRBV2	-	CASSTDRNYGYTF	TGTGCCAGCAGTACGGACAGAAACTATGGCTACACCTTC
TRBJ1-5	-	TRBV27	-	CASSYRVRAPQHF	TGTGCCAGCAGTTACAGGGTGCGGGCGCCCCAGCATTTT
TRBJ2-7	-	TRBV5-1	-	CASSLASLGEQYF	TGCGCCAGCAGCTTGGCCTCCCTCGGCGAGCAGTACTTC
TRBJ2-7	-	TRBV7-7	TRBD2	CASSPRLAGDYEQYF	TGTGCTAGCAGCCCCCGGTTGGCGGGAGACTACGAGCAGTACTTC
TRBJ1-2	-	TRBV5-4	-	CASSSQWGRVQVYTF	TGTGCCAGCAGCTCCCAATGGGGCAGGGTCCAAGTTTACACCTTC
TRBJ1-1	-	TRBV7-3	-	CASSLTVDTEAFF	TGTGCCAGCAGCTTAACGGTAGACACTGAAGCTTTCTTT
TRBJ2-7	-	TRBV25-1	-	CASSDLYEQYF	TGTGCCAGCAGTGACTTGTACGAGCAGTACTTC
TRBJ2-4	-	TRBV2	TRBD2	CASRTTSGRLAKNIQYF	TGTGCCAGCAGGACTACTAGCGGGAGATTGGCCAAAAACATTCAGTACTTC
TRBJ2-1	-	TRBV7-2	TRBD2	CASRTSGRRNEQFF	TGTGCCAGCAGAACTAGCGGGAGGAGGAATGAGCAGTTCTTC
TRBJ1-1	-	TRBV28	-	CASMLLRGTEAFF	TGTGCCAGCATGTTACTACGGGGGACTGAAGCTTTCTTT
TRBJ1-6	-	TRBV9	TRBD1	CASSALRDRDSPLHF	TGTGCCAGCAGCGCGCTCCGGGACAGGGATTCACCCCTCCACTTT
TRBJ2-7	-	TRBV9	TRBD1	CASSYGQGAYEQYF	TGTGCCAGCAGCTACGGACAGGGTGCCTACGAGCAGTACTTC
TRBJ1-2	-	TRBV5-1	TRBD1	CASSLTDRSYGYTF	TGCGCCAGCAGTCTGACGGACAGGTCCTATGGCTACACCTTC
TRBJ2-1	-	TRBV4-1	-	CASSQARSGLAFNNEQFF	TGCGCCAGCAGCCAAGCACGATCGGGATTGGCTTTTAACAATGAGCAGTTCTTC
TRBJ2-5	-	TRBV4-1	TRBD2	CASSRSSLSGSWETQYF	TGCGCCAGCAGCCGGTCTAGTCTTAGCGGGAGTTGGGAGACCCAGTACTTC
TRBJ2-7	-	TRBV29-1	TRBD2	CSVGGHSLAGHYEQYF	TGCAGCGTTGGGGGCCACTCCCTAGCGGGGCACTACGAGCAGTACTTC
TRBJ2-5	-	TRBV4-1	TRBD1	CASSKFSTGGQETQYF	TGCGCCAGCAGCAAGTTTTCAACAGGGGGACAAGAGACCCAGTACTTC
TRBJ1-1	-	TRBV5-1	TRBD1	CASSFDRGNTEAFF	TGCGCCAGCAGCTTCGACAGGGGCAACACTGAAGCTTTCTTT
TRBJ1-5	-	TRBV19	-	CASSSGARGQPQHF	TGTGCCAGTAGTAGTGGGGCGAGAGGCCAGCCCCAGCATTTT
TRBJ1-1	-	TRBV6-5	-	CASRHGRTEAFF	TGTGCCAGCAGACACGGCAGGACTGAAGCTTTCTTT
TRBJ2-3	-	TRBV6-5	-	CASSYVGGASTDTQYF	TGTGCCAGCAGTTACGTGGGGGGGGCCAGCACAGATACGCAGTATTTT
TRBJ1-5	few	TRBV4-1	-	CASSQEGGASKKPQHF	TGCGCCAGCAGCCAAGAGGGAGGCGCGAGCAAGAAGCCCCAGCATTTT
TRBJ2-2	-	TRBV9	-	CASSVTGMNTGELFF	TGTGCCAGCAGCGTAACGGGGATGAACACCGGGGAGCTGTTTTTT
TRBJ1-3	-	TRBV5-4	-	CATKPRGDSRFGGNTIYF	TGTGCCACCAAGCCCCGGGGGGACTCCCGGTTTGGGGGAAACACCATATATTTT
TRBJ2-6	medium-sized	TRBV19	-	CATATGRDRRDSGANVLTF	TGTGCCACCGCGACGGGGAGGGACAGGCGGGACTCTGGGGCCAACGTCCTGACTTTC
TRBJ1-1	-	TRBV25-1	-	CASSSNSGINTEAFF	TGTGCCAGCAGTTCAAATTCGGGTATTAACACTGAAGCTTTCTTT
TRBJ2-7	-	TRBV11-2	-	CASSPTGITYEQYF	TGTGCCAGCAGCCCGACAGGAATTACCTACGAGCAGTACTTC
TRBJ2-2	few	TRBV4-1	TRBD2	CASSQVRAGVRTGELFF	TGCGCCAGCAGCCAAGTTCGCGCGGGAGTAAGAACCGGGGAGCTGTTTTTT
TRBJ1-1	-	TRBV9	-	CASSVVPGVNTEAFF	TGTGCCAGCAGCGTAGTCCCAGGGGTGAACACTGAAGCTTTCTTT